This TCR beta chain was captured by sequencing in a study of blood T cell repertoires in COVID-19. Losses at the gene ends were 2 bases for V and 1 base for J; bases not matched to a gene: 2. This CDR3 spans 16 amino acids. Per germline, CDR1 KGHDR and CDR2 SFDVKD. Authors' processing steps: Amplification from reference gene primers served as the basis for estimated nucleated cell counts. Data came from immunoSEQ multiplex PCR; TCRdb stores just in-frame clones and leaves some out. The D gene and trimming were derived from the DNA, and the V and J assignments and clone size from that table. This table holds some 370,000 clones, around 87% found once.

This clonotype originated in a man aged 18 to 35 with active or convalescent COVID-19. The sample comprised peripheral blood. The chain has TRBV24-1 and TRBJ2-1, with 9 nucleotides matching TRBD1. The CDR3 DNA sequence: TGTGCCACCAGTGATTCTGACAGGGGGTCCTACAATGAGCAGTTCTTC. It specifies CATSDSDRGSYNEQFF.